This TCR beta chain was captured by sequencing in a study of regulatory T cells in long-lasting Graves disease. V was pared by 4 bases and J by 3 bases, with 18 bases between. CDR1 is SGHAT, CDR2 FQNNGV, per germline. There are 16 residues in the CDR3. This clonotype was detected many times. Regarding time point: newly diagnosed GD, antithyroid drugs for less than 3 months. Following extraction of RNA from PBMCs, that RNA was used to make the TCR library. Libraries of TCR beta came from iRepertoire HTBI primers plus Arm-PCR of CDR3 regions. TCRdb re-analysed the multiplex PCR reads in MiXCR, keeping a single row per CDR3 protein. Of over 200,000 distinct CDR3 sequences in the sample, about 20% are singletons; the top ten hold about 14%. This same sample was also taken into another study, of T cells in Graves' hyperthyroidism and ophthalmopathy.

Material: peripheral blood mononuclear cells (PBMCs), obtained at new diagnosis, from a patient treated with antithyroid drugs. The chain employs TRBV11-2 and TRBJ1-1; D might be TRBD1 (6 bases). The clonotype originates from a woman in her 30s with Graves disease. CDR3 DNA: TGTGCCAGCAGCTCGACTAATGGACAGTGGGACACTGAAGCTTTCTTT. This encodes CASSSTNGQWDTEAFF.